The source of this T cell receptor beta chain is a study of T cells in localized non-small cell lung cancer (dated by TCRdb to 2019 to 2021). Regarding the study in general: T cell repertoires of about 240 early-stage NSCLC patients were analyzed, with tumors being compared against uninvolved tumor-adjacent lungs. The cohort consisted of roughly 240 treatment-naive NSCLC patients whose localized lung tumors had been resected. NSCLC patients had a mean age of around 66 years, and fewer than 150 were male and around 99 female.

Overall results and qualifications from the work: Because the study design was exploratory, TCR variables were selected using unadjusted p-values without false-discovery rate correction. Uninvolved tumor-adjacent lung showed the highest T cell clonality, higher than tumor, which suggests more focused antigenic responses in the adjacent lung. A median of around 60 of the top 100 tumor clones turned up in the paired uninvolved adjacent lung, and about 28 of those clones also ranked among the top 100 of that same adjacent lung. Because multi-region sequencing of the tumors was not done, intratumor heterogeneity could not be ruled out. Longer overall survival was associated with higher T cell density in blood, whereas shorter survival was associated with higher clonality in adjacent lung.

CDR3 length: 11 amino acids, cysteine to phenylalanine. Only the CDR3 part of the read is kept: 33 bases, read in frame from the first base. V gives up 6 bases and J gives up 7 bases, and the segment between their germline ends measures 9 bases. The CDR1 and CDR2 encoded by the germline V gene (reference sequence) are SGHKS and YYEKEE. At diagnosis, peripheral blood, uninvolved tumor-adjacent lung and tumor were collected and were preserved as a mix of fresh-frozen and FFPE material. For TCR repertoire profiling, blood samples were analyzed as peripheral blood mononuclear cells. Worth noting for this clone: The antigen it recognizes is unknown. Qualities for individual bases were not recorded, and no much larger clone is one base off.

TCR beta CDR3 regions were sequenced from DNA using the immunoSEQ Assay. In the paper's pipeline: To compute T cell density, TCR beta template counts were normalized to usable DNA, which was estimated by amplifying housekeeping genes. The preseqR package was used to estimate richness by extrapolating to 400,000 templates for PBMC samples and to 120,000 templates for tissue samples. Clonality was calculated as one minus Pielou's evenness. Differential abundance testing on productive amino-acid clonotypes, with a minimum total count of 5 and an alpha of 0.1, was used to identify tissue-enriched TCRs. Repertoire overlap between compartments was quantified with the Jaccard Index and Morisita Overlap Index. GLIPH grouped TCR beta CDR3s together with public tetramer-defined viral CDR3s, and a viral motif had to include at least three viral sequences and also show V-gene enrichment. Not all clones reach the TCRdb copy of this immuneACCESS table, which keeps in-frame sequences only. Checked studies attribute under half of the gap to unresolved V genes and leave the rest unexplained. V, J and clone size were drawn from that table, and D and trimming were deduced from the DNA. The sample profile shows approximately 52,000 clones; approximately 90% of them were found once. Of the sample, roughly 18% falls within the top ten clones.

Rearrangement joined TRBV5-5 to TRBJ2-3; the D gene cannot be named for sure. The receptor was isolated from a male donor older than 55 with stage III squamous cell lung carcinoma. The specimen was peripheral blood, collected before any cancer treatment. The CDR3 is CASTLGYTQYF. The nucleotide sequence reads TGTGCCAGCACTCTGGGTTATACGCAGTATTTT.